These 22 T cell receptor beta chains were all obtained from the same sample, sequenced in a study of blood T cell repertoires in COVID-19. Some clones are missing from TCRdb's copy, which holds only in-frame ones; the method was immunoSEQ multiplex PCR. The table records 300,000 to 350,000 clones, 80% to 90% of them present only once. Sequencing was performed on PBMCs or T cells enriched from blood (not recorded which). These receptors all stem from a man aged 30-40 years who had recovered from COVID-19.

J is TRBJ1-2 and V is TRBV10-3; 7 nucleotides align to TRBD1. This CDR3 contains 12 residues. Germline V lookup: CDR1 ENHRY, CDR2 SYGVKD. With V trimmed by 10 bases and J by 6 bases, 8 bases remained unmatched. The CDR3: CATLDREHGYTF. In nucleotides, the CDR3 is TGTGCCACCCTCGACAGGGAGCATGGCTACACCTTC.

The genes are TRBV28 and TRBJ1-3; a weak D match, TRBD1 (6 bases). Germline lookup yields CDR1 MDHEN and CDR2 SYDVKM. The CDR3 has 13 amino acids. The V end lost 7 bases, the J end lost 5 bases, and 12 bases lay between the germline ends. The CDR3 protein is CASTHRVRNTIYF. CDR3 in DNA: TGTGCCAGCACCCACAGGGTTAGAAACACCATATATTTT.

This clone was seen a handful of times. The chain combines TRBV15 with TRBJ2-2, with TRBD1 matching 8 bases. Germline CDR1 LNHNV, CDR2 YYDKDF (reference sequence). This CDR3 is 14 amino acids long. V trimming: 5 bases; J trimming: 6 bases; junction bases outside the gene matches: 5. In DNA, the CDR3 is TGTGCCACCAGCTCGGACAGGGAAGCCGGGGAGCTGTTTTTT. This encodes CATSSDREAGELFF.

The V call is TRBV9, the J call TRBJ1-6, with a possible D match to TRBD1 (6 bases). The germline CDR1 and CDR2 sequences are SGDLS and YYNGEE. This CDR3 contains 15 residues. Trimming took 5 bases from V and 5 from J, leaving 14 bases between them. The CDR3 bases are TGTGCCAGCAGTCCGACAGGATCAGATAATTCACCCCTCCACTTT. Encoded protein: CASSPTGSDNSPLHF.

The V call is TRBV30, the J call TRBJ2-1; unclear D gene. Germline V CDR1 and CDR2: GTSNPN, SVGIG (reference sequence). The CDR3 consists of 12 residues. The V gene lost 0 bases and the J gene lost 7 bases, with 7 bases spanning the gap. In DNA, the CDR3 is TGTGCCTGGAGTGTACCGGTAAATGAGCAGTTCTTC. This sequence encodes CAWSVPVNEQFF.

The J gene is TRBJ1-1, the V gene TRBV6-6, with D maybe TRBD1 (5 bases). V gave up 2 bases and J gave up 1 base, with 8 bases separating them. The CDR3 is 14 residues long. Germline V gene lookup returns CDR1 MNHNY and CDR2 SVGAGI (reference sequence). The CDR3: CASSYVQGNTEAFF. The DNA for the CDR3 is TGTGCCAGCAGTTACGTCCAGGGGAACACTGAAGCTTTCTTT.

The V call is TRBV10-3, the J call TRBJ1-3; 7 nucleotides agree with TRBD1. The V gene's germline CDR1 is ENHRY and CDR2 SYGVKD. CDR3 length: 15 residues. V lost 3 bases, J lost 6 bases, and 8 bases stayed unmatched. The CDR3 DNA follows: TGTGCCATCAGTGACGAAACAGGGGCGGAAAACACCATATATTTT. This translates into CAISDETGAENTIYF.

The V gene is TRBV9, the J gene TRBJ2-4, with D possibly TRBD2 on 6 matching bases. The CDR3 extends over 16 amino acids. CDR1 is SGDLS, CDR2 YYNGEE, per germline. Trimming shortened V by 1 base and J by 8 bases, and 19 bases separated the two germline ends. This chain's CDR3 is CASSVSAEGLLHIQYF. DNA of the CDR3: TGTGCCAGCAGCGTAAGCGCCGAGGGACTGCTTCACATTCAGTACTTC. Filled out from reference TRBV9 and TRBJ2-4, the complete variable domain reads DSGVTQTPKHLITATGQRVTLRCSPRSGDLSVYWYQQSLDQGLQFLIQYYNGEERAKGNILERFSAQQFPDLHSELNLSSLELGDSALYFCASSVSAEGLLHIQYFGAGTRLSVL.

This sequence joins TRBV12-3 or TRBV12-4 and TRBJ1-2, with a weak D call TRBD1 (5 bases). The germline V and J ends were trimmed by 2 bases and 8 bases, with 12 bases remaining between them. The CDR3 has 13 residues. The CDR3 DNA reads as TGTGCCAGCAGTTTAATAGGGGTTGAGGGCTACACCTTC. Amino acids: CASSLIGVEGYTF.

V usage is TRBV28 and J usage is TRBJ1-5, with 11 bases fitting TRBD1. Germline trimming cut 6 bases from V and 6 bases from J; bases unmatched to any gene: 4. This CDR3 spans 14 amino acids. Germline V gene data show CDR1 as MDHEN and CDR2 as SYDVKM. The CDR3 protein is CASSPGQGAQPQHF. CDR3 in DNA: TGTGCCAGCAGCCCCGGACAGGGGGCTCAGCCCCAGCATTTT. Filled out from reference TRBV28 and TRBJ1-5, the complete variable domain reads DVKVTQSSRYLVKRTGEKVFLECVQDMDHENMFWYRQDPGLGLRLIYFSYDVKMKEKGDIPEGYSVSREKKERFSLILESASTNQTSMYLCASSPGQGAQPQHFGDGTRLSIL.

This chain uses TRBV7-9 with TRBJ2-5; 13 bases agree with TRBD2. In germline, CDR1 is SEHNR, CDR2 FQNEAQ (reference sequence). This CDR3 contains 17 residues. V was clipped by 5 bases and J by 1 base; unmatched bases: 7. This chain's CDR3 is CASSSRGTSGAQETQYF. The CDR3 DNA follows: TGTGCCAGCAGCAGTAGAGGGACTAGCGGGGCCCAAGAGACCCAGTACTTC.

V is TRBV19 and J is TRBJ1-5; D might be TRBD1 (5 bases). Looked up from germline, CDR1 is LNHDA and CDR2 is SQIVND (reference sequence). Trimming took 6 bases from V and 0 from J, leaving 18 bases between them. This CDR3 has 17 amino acids. CDR3 region: CASRSLLWGDSNQPQHF. CDR3 DNA: TGTGCCAGTAGATCCCTCCTGTGGGGGGATAGCAATCAGCCCCAGCATTTT.

This clone was counted between two and nine times. The chain carries TRBV14 and TRBJ2-4; a weak D match, TRBD1 (6 bases). The V and J ends lost 4 bases and 6 bases respectively, with 7 bases between them. The CDR3 is 12 residues long. From germline, CDR1 is SGHDN and CDR2 FVKESK. The DNA for the CDR3 is TGTGCCAGCAGCCTACAGGGAAACATTCAGTACTTC. This codes for CASSLQGNIQYF.

The genes are TRBV5-1 and TRBJ2-2, with a weak D call TRBD1 (5 bases). Trimming left V 3 bases short and J 3 bases short, with 12 bases between. Germline-derived CDR1 and CDR2 are SGHRS and YFSETQ. CDR3 length: 15 residues. The CDR3 protein is CASSSEDTYTGELFF. CDR3 DNA sequence: TGCGCCAGCAGCTCTGAGGACACCTACACCGGGGAGCTGTTTTTT.

This chain connects TRBV7-6 to TRBJ1-5, with a weak D call TRBD1 (5 bases). Looked up from germline, CDR1 is SGHVS and CDR2 is FNYEAQ. V was pared by 8 bases and J by 1 base, with 18 bases between. The CDR3 is 16 residues long. CDR3 sequence reads: CASSPHGGDSNQPQHF. Here the CDR3 DNA reads TGTGCCAGCTCACCCCACGGGGGAGACAGCAATCAGCCCCAGCATTTT.

This sequence joins TRBV5-6 and TRBJ1-2; possible D gene TRBD1, 5 bases. Trimming shortened V by 0 bases and J by 4 bases, and 19 bases separated the two germline ends. Germline V CDR1 and CDR2: SGHDT, YYEEEE. This CDR3 is built from 17 residues. As DNA, the CDR3 is TGTGCCAGCAGCTTGGTCAGGGTTGTTTTAGACGGCTATGGCTACACCTTC. Its translation: CASSLVRVVLDGYGYTF.

The chain employs TRBV28 and TRBJ2-7; TRBD1 matches at 7 bases. This CDR3 contains 13 residues. From germline, CDR1 is MDHEN and CDR2 SYDVKM. V lost 6 bases to trimming and J lost 3 bases; unmatched junction nucleotides: 5. In DNA, the CDR3 is TGTGCCAGCAGCCAGGGACAGTTCTACGAGCAGTACTTC. Translating it yields CASSQGQFYEQYF.

This chain connects TRBV28 to TRBJ2-1; possibly TRBD1 for D (5 bases). Trimming removed 2 bases at V and 3 bases at J, with 8 bases between. From germline, CDR1 is MDHEN and CDR2 SYDVKM. This CDR3 is 14 amino acids long. In DNA form, the CDR3 reads TGTGCCAGCAGTTTAACAGGTGTCTACAATGAGCAGTTCTTC. This encodes CASSLTGVYNEQFF.

The chain joins TRBV4-2 to TRBJ2-1; TRBD2 aligns across 13 bases. This CDR3 contains 16 residues. V dropped 4 bases and J dropped 9; count of bases not matched to a gene: 9. Germline V gene data show CDR1 as LGHNA and CDR2 as YNFKEQ. CDR3 coding DNA: TGTGCCAGCAGCCCTATACTAGCGGGGGGGCAGGGTGAGCAGTTCTTC. As protein: CASSPILAGGQGEQFF.

Of note for this clone: The same CDR3 arises from other DNA sequences in this sample as well. This chain connects TRBV9 to TRBJ2-5; D unresolved. V was pared by 0 bases and J by 3 bases, with 6 bases between. The germline V gene encodes CDR1 SGDLS and CDR2 YYNGEE. This CDR3 is 13 amino acids long. The CDR3 loop is CASSVDLEETQYF. CDR3 sequence (DNA): TGTGCCAGCAGCGTAGATCTTGAAGAGACCCAGTACTTC. Using reference TRBV9 and TRBJ2-5 for the parts outside the CDR3, the full variable domain is DSGVTQTPKHLITATGQRVTLRCSPRSGDLSVYWYQQSLDQGLQFLIQYYNGEERAKGNILERFSAQQFPDLHSELNLSSLELGDSALYFCASSVDLEETQYFGPGTRLLVL.

The count of this clone is one. This chain connects TRBV18 to TRBJ1-6; 10 bases agree with TRBD1. CDR1 is KGHSH and CDR2 is LQKENI in the germline V gene. Losses at the gene ends were 6 bases for V and 9 bases for J; bases not matched to a gene: 5. This CDR3 spans 14 amino acids. CDR3 DNA sequence: TGTGCCAGCTCGCACGGACAGGGGGGTTCACCCCTCCACTTT. It codes for CASSHGQGGSPLHF.

The chain joins TRBV10-3 to TRBJ1-5; 7 positions agree with TRBD1. Germline trimming cut 10 bases from V and 2 bases from J; bases unmatched to any gene: 11. The CDR3 totals 15 residues. Germline V lookup: CDR1 ENHRY, CDR2 SYGVKD. CDR3 residues: CATSQTGHGNQPQHF. In DNA, the CDR3 is TGTGCCACTTCTCAGACAGGGCACGGCAATCAGCCCCAGCATTTT.